Below, one T cell receptor beta chain is given with its context. As yet, its antigen is unknown. The data were obtained in a study of cytomegalovirus exposure and HLA in healthy donors. Broader study findings: Three chains linked to CMV were shown in vitro to be specific for CMV antigens.

The CDR3 has 14 residues. The V and J ends lost 5 bases and 1 base, in that order; junction bases with no gene match: 2. Germline V gene sequence: CDR1 MDHEN, CDR2 SYDVKM. It was with 60 Vbeta and 13 Jbeta primers that the PCR ran. Produced via immunoSEQ multiplex PCR; TCRdb's table is partial and in-frame only. The data show 90,000 to 140,000 clones, roughly an eighth seen once. The TCR originated in a man aged 40-50 years in good health and CMV-seropositive. The chain combines TRBV28 with TRBJ1-5; 7 nucleotides agree with TRBD1. What was sequenced was PBMCs. The CDR3 here is CASSPGQSNQPQHF. The CDR3 DNA reads as TGTGCCAGCAGTCCGGGACAGAGCAATCAGCCCCAGCATTTT.